Given below is one T cell receptor (beta chain) in context. The antigen remains unidentified. The data belong to a study of radiation and T cells in renal cell carcinoma. The study, taken as a whole, reports: In blood, top tumor clones expanded by 2 weeks, shrinking by 4.

Described time point: baseline pretreatment blood. Treatment noted: 15 Gy SBRT to primary tumor, nephrectomy 4 weeks later. After SBRT, blood was collected at 2 and 4 weeks, plus baseline. This CDR3 region has 14 residues. Trimming cost V 2 bases and J 7 bases, with 13 bases left between them. Germline CDR1 reads SGHRS; CDR2 reads YFSETQ. The method was immunoSEQ multiplex PCR; TCRdb's version includes in-frame clones alone and lacks a portion of them. Of tens of thousands of clones listed, 82% were seen once; the top ten hold around 6.7%. The specimen was blood, collected from a patient whose treatment included radiotherapy and nephrectomy. The sequence derives from a man between 60 and 75 years old with renal cell carcinoma. This chain links TRBV5-1 with TRBJ2-4, with D maybe TRBD1 (6 bases). The DNA of the CDR3 is TGCGCCAGCAGCTTAAGGCAGGGGATGAACATTCAGTACTTC. Its translation is CASSLRQGMNIQYF.